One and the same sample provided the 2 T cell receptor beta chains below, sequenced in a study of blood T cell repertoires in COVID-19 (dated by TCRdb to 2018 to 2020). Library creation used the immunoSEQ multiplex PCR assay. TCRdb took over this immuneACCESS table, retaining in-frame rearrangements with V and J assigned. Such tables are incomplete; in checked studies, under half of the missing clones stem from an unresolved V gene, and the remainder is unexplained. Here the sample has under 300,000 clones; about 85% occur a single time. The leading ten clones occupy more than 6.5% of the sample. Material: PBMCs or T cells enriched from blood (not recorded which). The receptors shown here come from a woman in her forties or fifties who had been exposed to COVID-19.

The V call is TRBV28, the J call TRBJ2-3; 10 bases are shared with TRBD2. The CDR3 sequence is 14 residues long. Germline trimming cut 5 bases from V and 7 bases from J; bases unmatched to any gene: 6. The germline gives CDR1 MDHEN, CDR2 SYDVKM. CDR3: CASSPGSGGNTQYF. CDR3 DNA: TGTGCCAGCAGTCCGGGTAGCGGGGGGAATACGCAGTATTTT.

The CDR3 bases are TGTGCCAGCAGCCAAGATAGGCTAGCCTCGAACACCGGGGAGCTGTTTTTT. The encoded protein is CASSQDRLASNTGELFF. The chain recombines TRBV14 with TRBJ2-2, with D perhaps TRBD2 (5 bases). Trimming pared 0 bases from V and 0 bases from J, leaving 11 bases between. This CDR3 has 17 amino acids. Looked up from germline, CDR1 is SGHDN and CDR2 is FVKESK. The full variable domain, completed using reference TRBV14 and TRBJ2-2, is EAGVTQFPSHSVIEKGQTVTLRCDPISGHDNLYWYRRVMGKEIKFLLHFVKESKQDESGMPNNRFLAERTGGTYSTLKVQPAELEDSGVYFCASSQDRLASNTGELFFGEGSRLTVL.